This TCR beta chain is drawn from a study of regulatory T cells in long-lasting Graves disease. This clonotype has a count of ten or more. Germline V gene data show CDR1 as SQVTM and CDR2 as ANQGSEA. Germline trimming cut 0 bases from V and 0 bases from J; bases unmatched to any gene: 19. This CDR3 has 20 amino acids. Building of the TCR beta libraries involved iRepertoire HTBI primers and Arm-PCR of CDR3 regions. TCRdb recomputed calls from the multiplex PCR reads with MiXCR, one row per CDR3 protein. Of 540,000 or so distinct CDR3 sequences in the sample, roughly 12% were seen once. Time point defined: newly diagnosed GD, antithyroid drugs for less than 3 months. PBMC-extracted RNA yielded the TCR library. These records were also assigned to another study, of T cells in Graves' hyperthyroidism and ophthalmopathy. Per that paper: Stable hyperthyroidism and ophthalmopathy were separated using 13 V-J signatures.

The sequence was collected from a young man with Graves disease. The chain links TRBV29-1 to TRBJ2-5; 7 bases are a match to TRBD2. Source: peripheral blood mononuclear cells (PBMCs), taken at new diagnosis, from a patient treated with antithyroid drugs. The CDR3, as DNA: TGCAGCGTTGAAGACAAGGGGCTGTCCTCCCAGGGACTATACCAAGAGACCCAGTACTTC. Protein: CSVEDKGLSSQGLYQETQYF.